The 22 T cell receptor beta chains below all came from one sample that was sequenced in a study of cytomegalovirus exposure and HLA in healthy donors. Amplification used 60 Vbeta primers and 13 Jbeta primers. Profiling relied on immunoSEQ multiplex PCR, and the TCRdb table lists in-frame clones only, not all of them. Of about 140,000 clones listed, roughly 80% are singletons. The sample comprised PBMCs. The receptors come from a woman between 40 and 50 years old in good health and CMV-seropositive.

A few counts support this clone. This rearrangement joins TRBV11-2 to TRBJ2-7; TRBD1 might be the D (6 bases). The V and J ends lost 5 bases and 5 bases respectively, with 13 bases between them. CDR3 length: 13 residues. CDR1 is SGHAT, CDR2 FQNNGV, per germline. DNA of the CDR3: TGTGCCAGCAGCCCGCAGGGGTTGGACGAGCAGTACTTC. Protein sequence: CASSPQGLDEQYF.

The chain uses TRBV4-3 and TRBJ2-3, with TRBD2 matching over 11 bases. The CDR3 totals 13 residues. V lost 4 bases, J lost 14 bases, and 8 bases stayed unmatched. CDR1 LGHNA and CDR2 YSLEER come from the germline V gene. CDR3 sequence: CASSRGLAGHRYF. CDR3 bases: TGCGCCAGCAGCCGAGGACTAGCGGGCCACCGGTATTTT.

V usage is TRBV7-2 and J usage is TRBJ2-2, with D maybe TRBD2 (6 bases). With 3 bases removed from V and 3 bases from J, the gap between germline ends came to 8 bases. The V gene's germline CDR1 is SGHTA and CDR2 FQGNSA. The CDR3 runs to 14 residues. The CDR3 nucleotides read TGTGCCAGCAGCTTCGGCGGGGACACCGGGGAGCTGTTTTTT. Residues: CASSFGGDTGELFF.

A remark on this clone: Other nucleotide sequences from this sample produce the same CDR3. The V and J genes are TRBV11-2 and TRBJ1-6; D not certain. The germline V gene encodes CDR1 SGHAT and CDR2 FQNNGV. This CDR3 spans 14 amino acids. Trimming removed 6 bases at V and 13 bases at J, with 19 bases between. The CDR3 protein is CASSIEVTFSPLHF. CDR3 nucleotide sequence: TGTGCCAGCAGTATAGAGGTCACCTTTTCCCCCCTCCACTTT.

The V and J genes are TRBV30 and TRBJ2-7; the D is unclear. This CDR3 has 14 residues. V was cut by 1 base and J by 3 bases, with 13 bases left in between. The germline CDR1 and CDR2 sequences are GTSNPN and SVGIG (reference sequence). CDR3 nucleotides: TGTGCCTGGAGTGCGGGTTTGCCCGGCTACGAGCAGTACTTC. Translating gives CAWSAGLPGYEQYF.

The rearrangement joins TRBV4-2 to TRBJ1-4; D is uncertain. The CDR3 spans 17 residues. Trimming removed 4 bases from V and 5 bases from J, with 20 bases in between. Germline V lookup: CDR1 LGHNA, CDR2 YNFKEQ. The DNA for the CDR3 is TGTGCCAGCAGCCCCCTGTTCAGGCCGGGATCGAATGAAAAACTGTTTTTT. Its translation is CASSPLFRPGSNEKLFF.

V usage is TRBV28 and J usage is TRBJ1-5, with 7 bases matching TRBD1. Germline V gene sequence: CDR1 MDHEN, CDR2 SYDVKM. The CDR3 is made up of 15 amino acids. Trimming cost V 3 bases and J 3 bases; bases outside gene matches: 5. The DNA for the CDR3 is TGTGCCAGCAGTTTCCAGGGGGTAGTCAATCAGCCCCAGCATTTT. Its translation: CASSFQGVVNQPQHF.

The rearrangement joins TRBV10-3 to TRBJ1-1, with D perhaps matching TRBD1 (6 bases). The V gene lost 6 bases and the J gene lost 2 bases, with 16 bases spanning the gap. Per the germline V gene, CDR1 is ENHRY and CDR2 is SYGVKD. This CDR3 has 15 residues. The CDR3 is CAIRGGAGGNTEAFF. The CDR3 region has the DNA TGTGCCATCAGGGGGGGGGCGGGCGGCAACACTGAAGCTTTCTTT.

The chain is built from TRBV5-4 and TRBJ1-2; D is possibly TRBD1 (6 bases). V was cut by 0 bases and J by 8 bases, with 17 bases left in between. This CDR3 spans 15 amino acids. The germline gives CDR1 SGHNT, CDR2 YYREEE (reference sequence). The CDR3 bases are TGTGCCAGCAGCTTGGCGTGGGCAGGGGTAGAGGGCTACACCTTC. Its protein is CASSLAWAGVEGYTF. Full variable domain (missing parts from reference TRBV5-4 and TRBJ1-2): ETGVTQSPTHLIKTRGQQVTLRCSSQSGHNTVSWYQQALGQGPQFIFQYYREEENGRGNFPPRFSGLQFPNYSSELNVNALELDDSALYLCASSLAWAGVEGYTFGSGTRLTVV.

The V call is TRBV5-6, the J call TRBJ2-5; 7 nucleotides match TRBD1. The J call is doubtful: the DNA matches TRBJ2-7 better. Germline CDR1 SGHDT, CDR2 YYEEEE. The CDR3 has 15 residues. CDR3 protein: CASSFYRGSSYEQYF. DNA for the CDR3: TGTGCCAGCAGCTTCTACAGGGGTAGCTCCTACGAGCAGTACTTC.

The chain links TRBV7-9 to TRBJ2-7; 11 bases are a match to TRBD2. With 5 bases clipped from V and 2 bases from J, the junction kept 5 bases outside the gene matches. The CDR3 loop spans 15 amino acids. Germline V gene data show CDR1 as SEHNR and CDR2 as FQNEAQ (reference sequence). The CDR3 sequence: CASSQTTSGAYEQYF. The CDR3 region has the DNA TGTGCCAGCAGCCAAACGACTAGCGGGGCCTACGAGCAGTACTTC. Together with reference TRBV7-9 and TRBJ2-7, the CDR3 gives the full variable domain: DTGVSQNPRHKITKRGQNVTFRCDPISEHNRLYWYRQTLGQGPEFLTYFQNEAQLEKSRLLSDRFSAERPKGSFSTLEIQRTEQGDSAMYLCASSQTTSGAYEQYFGPGTRLTVT.

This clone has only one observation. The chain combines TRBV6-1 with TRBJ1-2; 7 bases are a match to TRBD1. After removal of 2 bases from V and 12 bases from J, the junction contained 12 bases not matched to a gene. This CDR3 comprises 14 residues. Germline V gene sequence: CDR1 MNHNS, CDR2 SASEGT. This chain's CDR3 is CASSEQPSGQSNTF. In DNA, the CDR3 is TGTGCCAGCAGTGAACAGCCGTCGGGACAGTCAAACACCTTC.

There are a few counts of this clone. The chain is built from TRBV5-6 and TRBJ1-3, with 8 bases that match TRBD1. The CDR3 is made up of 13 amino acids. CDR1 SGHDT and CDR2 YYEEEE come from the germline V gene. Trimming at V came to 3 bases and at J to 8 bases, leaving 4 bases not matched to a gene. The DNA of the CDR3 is TGTGCCAGCAGCTCGACAGGGGAGTACACCATATATTTT. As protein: CASSSTGEYTIYF.

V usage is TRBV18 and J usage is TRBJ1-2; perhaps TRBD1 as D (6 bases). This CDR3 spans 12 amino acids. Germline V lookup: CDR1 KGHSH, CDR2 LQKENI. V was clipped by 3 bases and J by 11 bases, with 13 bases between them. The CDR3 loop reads CASSPNRERYTF. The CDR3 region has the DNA TGTGCCAGCTCACCTAACAGGGAGCGGTACACCTTC.

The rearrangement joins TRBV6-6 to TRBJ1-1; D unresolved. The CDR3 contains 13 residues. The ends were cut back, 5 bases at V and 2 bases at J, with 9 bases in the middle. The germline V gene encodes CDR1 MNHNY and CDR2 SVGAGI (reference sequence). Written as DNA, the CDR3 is TGTGCCAGCAGTCTTTTAATCAACACTGAAGCTTTCTTT. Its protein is CASSLLINTEAFF.

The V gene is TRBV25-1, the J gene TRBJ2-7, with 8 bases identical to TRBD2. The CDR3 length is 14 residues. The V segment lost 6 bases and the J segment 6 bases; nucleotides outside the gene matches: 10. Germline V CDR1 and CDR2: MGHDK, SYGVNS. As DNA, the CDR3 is TGTGCCAGCAGACCCGGGGGGGGCATTGGCGAGCAGTACTTC. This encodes CASRPGGGIGEQYF.

The CDR3 sequence: CASTAGFSRGHTEAFF. CDR3 bases: TGTGCCAGCACCGCGGGGTTTTCTAGGGGACACACTGAAGCTTTCTTT. The genes are TRBV28 and TRBJ1-1, with D perhaps matching TRBD1 (5 bases). V was cut by 7 bases and J by 3 bases, with 21 bases left in between. The CDR3 is made up of 16 amino acids. Germline values: CDR1 MDHEN, CDR2 SYDVKM.

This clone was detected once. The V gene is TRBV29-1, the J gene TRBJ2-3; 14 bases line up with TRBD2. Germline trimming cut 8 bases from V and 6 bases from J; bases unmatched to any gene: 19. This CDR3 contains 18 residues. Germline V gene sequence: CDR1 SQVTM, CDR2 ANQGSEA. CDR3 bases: TGCAGCCTAAGAGTCGAGATGGGACTAGCGGGAGCGTCGGATACGCAGTATTTT. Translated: CSLRVEMGLAGASDTQYF.

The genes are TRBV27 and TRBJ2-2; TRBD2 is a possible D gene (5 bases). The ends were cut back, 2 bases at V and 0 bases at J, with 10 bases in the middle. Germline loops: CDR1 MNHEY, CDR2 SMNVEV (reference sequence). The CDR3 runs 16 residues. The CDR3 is CASSLGSLANTGELFF. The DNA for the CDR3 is TGTGCCAGCAGTTTAGGGAGCTTAGCGAACACCGGGGAGCTGTTTTTT.

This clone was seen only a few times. In nucleotides, the CDR3 is TGTGCCAGCGCTGGTAGGGACAACTCCTACGAGCAGTACTTC. It encodes CASAGRDNSYEQYF. The chain has TRBV6-1 and TRBJ2-7, with D perhaps matching TRBD1 (6 bases). The germline gives CDR1 MNHNS, CDR2 SASEGT. There are 14 residues in the CDR3. With 8 bases removed from V and 0 bases from J, the gap between germline ends came to 14 bases.

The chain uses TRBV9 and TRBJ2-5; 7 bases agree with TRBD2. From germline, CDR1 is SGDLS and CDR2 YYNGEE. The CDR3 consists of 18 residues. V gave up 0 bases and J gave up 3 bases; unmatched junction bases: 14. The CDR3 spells CASSVGVPGLGMKETQYF. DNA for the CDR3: TGTGCCAGCAGCGTAGGAGTCCCTGGACTAGGGATGAAAGAGACCCAGTACTTC.

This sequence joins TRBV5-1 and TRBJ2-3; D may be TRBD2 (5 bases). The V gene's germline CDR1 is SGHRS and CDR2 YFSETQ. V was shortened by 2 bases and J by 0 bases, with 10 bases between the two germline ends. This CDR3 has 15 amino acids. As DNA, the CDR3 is TGCGCCAGCAGCTTTAGCGATCCTAGCACAGATACGCAGTATTTT. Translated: CASSFSDPSTDTQYF.